The 11 T cell receptor beta chains below all came from one sample that was sequenced in a study of memory CD4+ T cells and cytomegalovirus serostatus. The sort gate was single viable CD3+CD4+CD8-CD45RO+ cells for memory CD4+ T cells. Using immunoSEQ multiplex PCR, the repertoire was profiled, and TCRdb retains in-frame clones only, with some absent. The table shows roughly 48,000 clones, with about 80% occurring only once. The sample was memory CD4+ T cells from blood. These receptors all come from an adult in good health and CMV-seropositive.

The chain uses TRBV6-5 and TRBJ2-5, with TRBD2 matching over 9 bases. The V and J ends lost 5 bases and 1 base, in that order; junction bases with no gene match: 2. CDR1 is MNHEY, CDR2 SVGAGI, per germline. This CDR3 contains 14 residues. DNA of the CDR3: TGTGCCAGCAGTAAGCGGGGGGCCCAAGAGACCCAGTACTTC. Its protein is CASSKRGAQETQYF.

The V and J genes are TRBV9 and TRBJ1-3; tentative D call: TRBD1 (5 bases). The length of the CDR3 is 15 residues. Germline CDR1 and CDR2: SGDLS and YYNGEE. The ends were cut back, 2 bases at V and 1 base at J, with 10 bases in the middle. This CDR3 reads CASSVQAGSGNTIYF. CDR3 bases: TGTGCCAGCAGCGTTCAAGCAGGGTCTGGAAACACCATATATTTT.

The chain employs TRBV28 and TRBJ2-7; D ambiguous. CDR3 length equals 13 residues. Per germline, CDR1 MDHEN and CDR2 SYDVKM. V lost 4 bases and J 7 bases, leaving 14 bases between the germline ends. The CDR3 coding sequence is TGTGCCAGCAGTTCACCGCAAAAAGGAGAGCAGTACTTC. This translates into CASSSPQKGEQYF. Complete variable domain (other parts from reference TRBV28 and TRBJ2-7): DVKVTQSSRYLVKRTGEKVFLECVQDMDHENMFWYRQDPGLGLRLIYFSYDVKMKEKGDIPEGYSVSREKKERFSLILESASTNQTSMYLCASSSPQKGEQYFGPGTRLTVT.

J is TRBJ2-3 and V is TRBV18; perhaps D is TRBD1 or TRBD2 (5 bases each). CDR1 is KGHSH and CDR2 is LQKENI in the germline V gene. V was shortened by 3 bases and J by 6 bases, with 16 bases between the two germline ends. This CDR3 is built from 15 residues. The CDR3, as DNA: TGTGCCAGCTCACCCTGGGACCCACTCAGGGATACGCAGTATTTT. The encoded protein is CASSPWDPLRDTQYF.

The genes are TRBV28 and TRBJ2-7; D might be TRBD1 (5 bases). The V gene lost 0 bases and the J gene lost 2 bases, with 17 bases spanning the gap. The germline V gene has CDR1 MDHEN and CDR2 SYDVKM. The CDR3 has 17 amino acids. The CDR3 bases are TGTGCCAGCAGTTTATGGCAGGGTTTAGGTGGAACCTACGAGCAGTACTTC. This gives the protein CASSLWQGLGGTYEQYF. The entire variable domain, with the rest obtained from reference TRBV28 and TRBJ2-7, is as follows: DVKVTQSSRYLVKRTGEKVFLECVQDMDHENMFWYRQDPGLGLRLIYFSYDVKMKEKGDIPEGYSVSREKKERFSLILESASTNQTSMYLCASSLWQGLGGTYEQYFGPGTRLTVT.

This chain joins TRBV4-2 and TRBJ1-2; D remains ambiguous. The CDR3 runs 14 residues. Germline assignment: CDR1 LGHNA and CDR2 YNFKEQ. V gave up 0 bases and J gave up 4 bases, with 9 bases separating them. CDR3 region: CASSQDTGVYGYTF. DNA of the CDR3: TGTGCCAGCAGCCAAGACACCGGCGTCTATGGCTACACCTTC.

The chain joins TRBV11-2 to TRBJ1-3; possible D gene TRBD1, 6 bases. The length of the CDR3 is 16 residues. The V end was cut by 2 bases, the J end by 0 bases, with 11 bases between. Germline assignment: CDR1 SGHAT and CDR2 FQNNGV. The CDR3: CASSLQGSLSGNTIYF. CDR3 in DNA: TGTGCCAGCAGCTTACAGGGGAGTCTCTCTGGAAACACCATATATTTT.

The rearrangement uses TRBV30 and TRBJ2-1; D perhaps matches TRBD2 (5 bases). The CDR3 has 13 residues. Germline CDR1 is GTSNPN and CDR2 is SVGIG (reference sequence). Trimming shortened V by 3 bases and J by 5 bases, and 11 bases separated the two germline ends. The CDR3 sequence is CAWSRAGHNEQFF. CDR3 nucleotides: TGTGCCTGGAGCCGGGCGGGCCACAATGAGCAGTTCTTC.

This clone has just one count. The chain carries TRBV28 and TRBJ1-6, with 9 bases that match TRBD1. The trim removed 6 bases at V and 2 bases at J, leaving 2 bases unmatched. The length of the CDR3 is 15 residues. CDR1 and CDR2 from the germline V gene are MDHEN and SYDVKM. CDR3 loop: CASRGQGTYNSPLHF. The CDR3 DNA sequence: TGTGCCAGCAGGGGACAGGGAACCTATAATTCACCCCTCCACTTT.

The chain joins TRBV19 to TRBJ1-6; 7 positions match TRBD1. The J segment lost 7 bases and the V segment lost 4 bases, leaving 7 bases of the junction unmatched. This CDR3 spans 15 amino acids. CDR1 is LNHDA and CDR2 is SQIVND in the germline V gene (reference sequence). The CDR3 reads CASSSGQVGNSPLHF. The CDR3 bases are TGTGCCAGTAGTAGCGGACAGGTGGGCAATTCACCCCTCCACTTT.

This chain links TRBV6-5 with TRBJ2-3; D is ambiguous. Trimming pared 7 bases from V and 4 bases from J, leaving 9 bases between. Germline CDR1 is MNHEY and CDR2 is SVGAGI. CDR3 length equals 12 residues. CDR3 region: CASTATSDTQYF. The CDR3, as DNA: TGTGCCAGCACCGCCACTTCAGATACGCAGTATTTT.